Listed below are T cell receptor beta chains from one sample, sequenced in a study of blood T cell repertoires in COVID-19. Sequencing was performed with immunoSEQ multiplex PCR; in TCRdb, only in-frame clones are kept and a portion is missing. This table holds a few hundred thousand clones, roughly four fifths found once. The material sequenced was PBMCs or T cells enriched from blood (not recorded which). The receptors here all came from a man aged 45-65 years who had recovered from COVID-19. Each CDR3 is given with its conserved first and last residue. The D gene is left open where the match is weak. Size is stated for part of the rows, as once, few or many counts, or as a class when the clone is expanded.

abundance,d_gene,j_gene,v_gene,CDR3aa,CDR3nt
.,TRBD2,TRBJ2-7,TRBV11-1,CASSVGLAGDYEQYF,TGTGCCAGCAGCGTGGGACTAGCGGGAGACTACGAGCAGTACTTC
.,.,TRBJ1-2,TRBV6-1,CASSERLGSSSGGYTF,TGTGCCAGCAGTGAACGGTTGGGGTCTAGCTCGGGTGGCTACACCTTC
few,.,TRBJ2-7,TRBV19,CASSRSEPYEQYF,TGTGCCAGTAGTAGGAGCGAACCATACGAGCAGTACTTC
once,.,TRBJ1-4,TRBV23-1,CASRGPKRGWEIKEKLFF,TGCGCCAGCAGGGGGCCTAAACGCGGATGGGAAATCAAAGAAAAACTGTTTTTT
.,.,TRBJ2-1,TRBV23-1,CASSQSNGQNEQFF,TGCGCCAGCAGTCAATCAAACGGTCAAAATGAGCAGTTCTTC
once,.,TRBJ1-1,TRBV30,CAWRYRQRLNTEAFF,TGTGCCTGGAGGTATAGACAGCGATTGAACACTGAAGCTTTCTTT
.,TRBD1,TRBJ2-7,TRBV5-1,CASKPGTGTIEQYF,TGCGCCAGTAAACCCGGGACAGGGACGATCGAGCAGTACTTC
.,.,TRBJ1-6,TRBV25-1,CASSPQGGVGDSPLHF,TGTGCCAGCAGTCCCCAAGGGGGGGTTGGAGATTCACCCCTCCACTTT
.,TRBD1,TRBJ2-7,TRBV9,CASSISPGQGTNEQYF,TGTGCCAGCAGCATTAGTCCGGGACAGGGGACCAACGAGCAGTACTTC
few,.,TRBJ1-2,TRBV7-8,CASSLVSGLPNGYTF,TGTGCCAGCAGCTTAGTTTCCGGTCTTCCGAATGGCTACACCTTC
.,.,TRBJ2-7,TRBV10-1,CASSETAHYEQYF,TGCGCCAGCAGTGAGACAGCACACTACGAGCAGTACTTC
.,TRBD1,TRBJ1-5,TRBV6-5,CASSPDRAIVQPQHF,TGTGCCAGCAGTCCTGACAGGGCCATTGTGCAGCCCCAGCATTTT
once,TRBD1,TRBJ1-4,TRBV5-4,CASSLGPGQASNEKLFF,TGTGCCAGCAGCTTGGGGCCAGGACAGGCGTCTAATGAAAAACTGTTTTTT
.,TRBD2,TRBJ2-6,TRBV7-2,CASSGPSGRGLSGANVLTF,TGTGCCAGCAGCGGACCTAGCGGGAGGGGTCTCTCTGGGGCCAACGTCCTGACTTTC
.,.,TRBJ1-6,TRBV5-1,CASSLAEVLNSPLHF,TGCGCCAGCAGCTTGGCCGAGGTTTTGAATTCACCCCTCCACTTT
.,TRBD1,TRBJ2-7,TRBV18,CASSPPGQLPYEQYF,TGTGCCAGCTCCCCCCCGGGACAGTTACCCTACGAGCAGTACTTC
.,TRBD2,TRBJ2-3,TRBV7-2,CASSSPAGSTDTQYF,TGTGCCAGCAGCTCACCAGCGGGGAGCACAGATACGCAGTATTTT
.,.,TRBJ2-2,TRBV11-2,CASSSRFANTGELFF,TGTGCCAGCAGCTCTAGGTTCGCGAACACCGGGGAGCTGTTTTTT
.,.,TRBJ1-4,TRBV7-2,CASSLGGVEKEKLFF,TGTGCCAGCAGCTTAGGGGGGGTGGAAAAGGAAAAACTGTTTTTT
.,.,TRBJ1-2,TRBV5-1,CASSLGEAGYGYTF,TGCGCCAGCAGCTTGGGGGAGGCTGGCTATGGCTACACCTTC
.,TRBD2,TRBJ2-1,TRBV15,CATSQGLAGVQFF,TGTGCCACCAGCCAGGGACTAGCGGGAGTGCAGTTCTTC
.,.,TRBJ2-3,TRBV11-3,CASSLTGTRVTDTQYF,TGTGCCAGCAGCTTGACCGGGACTCGAGTCACAGATACGCAGTATTTT
.,TRBD1,TRBJ1-5,TRBV7-9,CASSGQGRHQPQHF,TGTGCCAGCAGCGGACAGGGGAGGCATCAGCCCCAGCATTTT
.,TRBD1,TRBJ2-5,TRBV6-5,CASSTRDSRQETQYF,TGTGCCAGCAGTACACGGGACAGCCGACAAGAGACCCAGTACTTC